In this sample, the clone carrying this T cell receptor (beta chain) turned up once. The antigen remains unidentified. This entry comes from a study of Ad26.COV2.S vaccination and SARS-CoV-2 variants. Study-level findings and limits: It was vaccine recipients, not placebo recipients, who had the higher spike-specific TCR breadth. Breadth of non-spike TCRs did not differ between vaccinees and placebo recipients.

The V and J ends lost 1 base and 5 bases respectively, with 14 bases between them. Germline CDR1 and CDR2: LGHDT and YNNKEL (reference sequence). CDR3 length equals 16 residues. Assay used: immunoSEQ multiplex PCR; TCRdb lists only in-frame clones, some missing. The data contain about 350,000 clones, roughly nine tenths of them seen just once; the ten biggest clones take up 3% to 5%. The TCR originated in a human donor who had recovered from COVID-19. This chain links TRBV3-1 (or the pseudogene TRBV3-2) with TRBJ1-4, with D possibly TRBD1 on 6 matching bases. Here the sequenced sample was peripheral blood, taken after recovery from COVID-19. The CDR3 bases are TGTGCCAGCAGCCAAGCACAGGGCATGGGGAATGAAAAACTGTTTTTT. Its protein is CASSQAQGMGNEKLFF.